This note documents a single TCR beta chain sequence. The antigen is unknown. This CDR3 has 17 amino acids. In germline, CDR1 is SGHTA, CDR2 FQGNSA. Trimming left V 6 bases short and J 1 base short, with 21 bases between. Sequenced material consisted of expressed TCRB transcripts (all of the isolated RNA was reverse transcribed). Some clones are missing from TCRdb's copy, which holds only in-frame ones; the method was immunoSEQ multiplex PCR. Counted here are approximately 250,000 clones, around 24% occurring once; the ten biggest clones make up more than 0.009%. These data originate in a study of beta chain features in type 1 diabetes. Across the study: Similarity in age, gender and cell yields was seen between patients and healthy donors.

Study-level findings and limits: Sequencing the cDNA could make cells with high TCR expression show up more than they should. Fewer junction insertions and more nucleotide deletions appeared in type 1 diabetes patients. Here, the possible influence of HLA type (on TCRB rearrangement) remained unresolved. Shortening of TCRB CDR3s, moderate but significant, appeared in all four CD4+ subsets of Type 1 diabetes patients.

The rearrangement links TRBV7-2 to TRBJ1-1; D possibly corresponds to TRBD1 (6 bases). The TCR sequence derives from a woman aged 25-40 years with type 1 diabetes. Material for sequencing was naive CD4+ T cells from blood. The CDR3 DNA reads TGTGCCAGCAGACGCCCCGGACGAGGGGGGGGGAACACTGAAGCTTTCTTT. Translation gives CASRRPGRGGGNTEAFF.